The following is a TCR beta chain sequence with its context. The data derive from a study of blood T cell repertoires in COVID-19. At the level of the study: From the United States, Italy and Spain came samples of acute and convalescent COVID-19. PBMCs, B-cell-depleted T cells, or T cells provided the cDNA or gDNA that made up the material.

The length of the CDR3 is 15 residues. V dropped 10 bases and J dropped 4; count of bases not matched to a gene: 11. In germline, CDR1 is MNHEY, CDR2 SVGAGI. In the authors' workflow: Reference gene primer amplification gave estimated nucleated cell counts. The data were produced by immunoSEQ multiplex PCR, yet TCRdb's version contains in-frame clones alone and is incomplete. V, J and clone size derive from that table, while D and trimming were established from the DNA sequence. The repertoire holds around 100,000 clones, with under 95% as singletons. Sequencing was performed on peripheral blood. The chain links TRBV6-5 to TRBJ2-2; 8 positions agree with TRBD2. This sequence originates from a human donor with active COVID-19. The donor label of this sample is uncertain. The CDR3 bases are TGTGCCACTTCCCGGGGGGGGACTAGCACCGGGGAGCTGTTTTTT. As protein: CATSRGGTSTGELFF.